This T cell receptor (beta chain) is drawn from a study of cytomegalovirus exposure and HLA in healthy donors (dated by TCRdb to 2017 to 2019). Study-level background: A later analysis indicated that the roughly 120 validation repertoires were generated on the platform also employed for the roughly 720 repertoires of the first cohort. Besides the first cohort of 550 to 750 subjects, a separate validation cohort made up of 90 to 150 different subjects was used. High-throughput TCR immunosequencing, statistical association of individual TCRs with disease status, and machine learning were combined to predict cytomegalovirus infection status. The study aimed to test whether signatures of past pathogen exposure could be identified by cataloging public T cell receptors.

What the work shows at the level of the full study, not this receptor alone: According to the authors, the approach could potentially be generalized to other disease states and immunological phenotypes. Most TCR sequences were seen in very few donors, while some public TCRs were found in many individuals. The study listed over 150 TCR beta chains as associated with cytomegalovirus. A later analysis had no HLA typing for the validation cohort, so co-occurrence there was scored across all 130 or so repertoires. A later analysis found that TCRs clustered in the first cohort also tended to co-occur in the roughly 120 validation repertoires, with 90% to 95% of cluster scores above 0. In both the original and validation cohorts, the classifier was reported to diagnose cytomegalovirus status with high specificity and sensitivity. Three of the identified cytomegalovirus-associated TCR beta chains were confirmed in vitro to be specific for cytomegalovirus antigens.

V lost 0 bases and J lost 2 bases, and the count of bases not matched to a germline gene is 0. In the germline V gene, CDR1 corresponds to MNHEY and CDR2 to SVGAGI. Counted from cysteine to phenylalanine, this CDR3 has 14 amino acids. Solely the CDR3 DNA is kept, with 42 bases framed from the first base. Donors formed part of the validation cohort, which comprised 120 subjects and was distinct from the first cohort of some 700 subjects. Libraries were prepared through the immunoSEQ multiplex PCR assay. On the authors' methods: A statistical classification framework was built to diagnose cytomegalovirus status from the catalog of TCR beta chain sequences. TCRdb mirrors the immuneACCESS table, restricted to in-frame sequences. Some clones are absent from its copies; in checked studies, under half trace to an unresolved V gene, and the reason for the others is unknown. Clone size and V and J calls were adopted from that table, with D and trimming inferred from the DNA. The sample table records fewer than 150,000 clones; almost 85% of these occur just once. In total, the top ten clones hold just under 30% of the sample.

On this clone itself: Its antigen is currently not known. Base qualities are not at hand, and no much larger clone is one base apart.

Material: PBMCs. The chain uses TRBV6-5 and TRBJ1-2, with 7 middle bases fitting TRBD1. This receptor was obtained from a man between 25 and 39 years old in good health and CMV-seropositive. The DNA sequence reads TGTGCCAGCAGTTACTCGACAGGGAACTATGGCTACACCTTC. Translated, this gives CASSYSTGNYGYTF.